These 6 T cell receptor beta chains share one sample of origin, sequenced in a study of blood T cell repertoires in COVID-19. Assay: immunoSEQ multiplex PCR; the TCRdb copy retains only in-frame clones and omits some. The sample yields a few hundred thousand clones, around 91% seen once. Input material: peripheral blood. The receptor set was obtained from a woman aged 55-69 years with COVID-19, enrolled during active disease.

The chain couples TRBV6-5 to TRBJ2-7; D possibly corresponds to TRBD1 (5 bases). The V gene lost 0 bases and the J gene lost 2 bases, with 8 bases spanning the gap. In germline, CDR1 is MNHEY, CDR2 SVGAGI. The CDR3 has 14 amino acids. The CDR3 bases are TGTGCCAGCAGTTACTCGCAGGACACCTACGAGCAGTACTTC. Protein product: CASSYSQDTYEQYF.

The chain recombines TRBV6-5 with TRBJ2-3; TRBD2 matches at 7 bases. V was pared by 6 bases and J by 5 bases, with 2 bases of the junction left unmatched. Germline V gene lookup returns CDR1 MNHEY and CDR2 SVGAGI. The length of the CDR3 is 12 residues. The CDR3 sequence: CASRGEGDTQYF. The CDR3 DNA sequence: TGTGCCAGCAGGGGGGAGGGAGATACGCAGTATTTT.

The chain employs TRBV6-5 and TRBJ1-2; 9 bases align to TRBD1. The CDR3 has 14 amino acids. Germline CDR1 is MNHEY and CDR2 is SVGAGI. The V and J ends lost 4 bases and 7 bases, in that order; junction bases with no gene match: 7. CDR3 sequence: CASSSPDRGVGYTF. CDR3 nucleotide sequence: TGTGCCAGCAGTTCCCCAGACAGGGGGGTTGGCTACACCTTC.

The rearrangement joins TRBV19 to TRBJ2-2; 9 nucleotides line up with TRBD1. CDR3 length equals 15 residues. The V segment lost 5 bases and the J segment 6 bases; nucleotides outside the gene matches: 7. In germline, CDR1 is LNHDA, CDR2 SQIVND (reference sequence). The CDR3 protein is CASSSGTGRSGELFF. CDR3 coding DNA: TGTGCCAGTAGTTCCGGGACAGGGAGATCCGGGGAGCTGTTTTTT.

The CDR3 reads CASTLGAGGNTEAFF. The CDR3 bases are TGTGCCAGTACCCTGGGGGCAGGAGGCAACACTGAAGCTTTCTTT. V is TRBV19 and J is TRBJ1-1, with D possibly being TRBD1 (6 bases). Trimming shortened V by 7 bases and J by 2 bases, and 17 bases separated the two germline ends. Germline loops: CDR1 LNHDA, CDR2 SQIVND (reference sequence). The CDR3 consists of 15 residues.

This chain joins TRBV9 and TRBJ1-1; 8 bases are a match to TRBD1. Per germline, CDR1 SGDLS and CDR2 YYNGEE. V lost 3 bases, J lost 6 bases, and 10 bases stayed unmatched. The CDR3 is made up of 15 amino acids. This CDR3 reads CASSASIGQGAEAFF. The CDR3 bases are TGTGCCAGCAGCGCCAGCATCGGACAGGGAGCTGAAGCTTTCTTT.